This T cell receptor (beta chain) was recovered during a study of Ad26.COV2.S vaccination and SARS-CoV-2 variants. Sequencing was performed with immunoSEQ multiplex PCR; in TCRdb, only in-frame clones are kept and a portion is missing. Here the sample spans roughly 420,000 clones, roughly 90% being singletons. The treatment: roughly 18 received Ad26.COV2.S at low or high dose, single or two shots; about five received placebo; per-sample allocation not given. Sampling was performed 63 days after the first vaccine or placebo injection. Immunization relied on an Ad26 vector, which expressed Wuhan-strain SARS-CoV-2 spike. About this clone: Its antigen is not known.

Study results and caveats: Total T cell responses were possibly underestimated by TCR breadth and depth analyses. Compared with placebo recipients, vaccine recipients had higher spike-specific TCR breadth.

The sequencing used peripheral blood, collected in a trial of Ad26.COV2.S vaccine versus placebo. The clonotype was recovered from a person between 18 and 59 years old who received the Ad26.COV2.S COVID-19 vaccine or a placebo.

The CDR3 nucleotides are TGTGCCACCAGCCCTTGGGCGGGACGCAATGAGCAGTTCTTC. As protein: CATSPWAGRNEQFF. The chain is built from TRBV15 and TRBJ2-1, with a possible D match to TRBD2 (6 bases). V lost 5 bases to trimming and J lost 6 bases, with 14 bases between them. Germline values: CDR1 LNHNV, CDR2 YYDKDF (reference sequence). The CDR3 covers 14 residues.